This T cell receptor (beta chain) was captured by sequencing in a study of CD8+ T cells in alopecia areata. About the research overall: Tofacitinib administration to treated patients was oral, at 5 to 10 mg twice daily.

Germline CDR1 is SGHAT and CDR2 is FQNNGV. V gave up 1 base and J gave up 0 bases, with 7 bases separating them. CDR3 length equals 14 residues. Study conclusions and caveats: Scalp samples also contribute reads from the resident alphabeta T cells found in normal skin.

In each case, RNA was isolated and then reverse transcribed into cDNA as the sequencing template. The table came from immunoSEQ multiplex PCR; TCRdb's copy has only in-frame clones and leaves some out. This table has more than 200,000 clones, roughly two thirds appearing once. On this clone: Its matching antigen is unknown.

Peripheral blood, together with lesional scalp punch biopsies, was collected from alopecia areata patients. Researchers picked out CD4+ and CD8+ T cells from PBMCs by sorting. The chain is built from TRBV11-2 and TRBJ2-7; D unclear. This clonotype was sampled from a human donor with alopecia areata. Sequenced here: CD4+ T cells sorted from blood, sampled at week 0. DNA for the CDR3: TGTGCCAGCAGCTTAGTGTGGGACTCCTACGAGCAGTACTTC. Its protein is CASSLVWDSYEQYF.